One and the same sample provided the 2 T cell receptor beta chains below, sequenced in a study of identical twins. Each CDR3 protein is one row after TCRdb ran MiXCR on the 5' RACE reads. The data contain around 690,000 distinct CDR3 sequences, about 20% of them singletons. Separately, the same data were catalogued under a study of T cells expressing NK-cell markers.

The specimen sequenced was PBMCs. The receptors originated from a woman under 30 in good health.

This clonotype was counted between two and nine times. J is TRBJ2-6 and V is TRBV5-1; no clear D gene. The V gene's germline CDR1 is SGHRS and CDR2 YFSETQ. V was shortened by 3 bases and J by 4 bases, with 14 bases between the two germline ends. The CDR3 loop spans 16 amino acids. The CDR3 DNA reads as TGCGCCAGCAGCTCGCGCCCAGGTGCCGGGGCCAACGTCCTGACTTTC. This sequence encodes CASSSRPGAGANVLTF.

The rearrangement joins TRBV7-2 to TRBJ1-5; D is ambiguous. The V end lost 3 bases, the J end lost 6 bases, and 9 bases lay between the germline ends. The CDR3 is 13 residues long. Germline assignment: CDR1 SGHTA and CDR2 FQGNSA. The CDR3 loop reads CASSFPDAQPQHF. Written as DNA, the CDR3 is TGTGCCAGCAGCTTCCCGGACGCTCAGCCCCAGCATTTT.